This passage covers 10 T cell receptor beta chains from one sample sequenced in a study of identical twins. TCRdb processed the 5' RACE reads anew with MiXCR; each CDR3 protein has one entry. This table holds 150 to 200 distinct CDR3 sequences, around 93% found once. Material for sequencing was memory (CD45RO+) T cells sorted from blood. All receptors come from a woman aged 18-29 years in good health. This table probably holds off-target reads from a library built for another chain.

This chain connects TRBV4-3 to TRBJ2-7, with a tentative D call TRBD2 (7 bases). This CDR3 is built from 16 residues. The ends were cut back, 1 base at V and 2 bases at J, with 15 bases in the middle. CDR1 LGHNA and CDR2 YSLEER come from the germline V gene. The CDR3 is CASSQGGGGAPYEQYF. CDR3 bases: TGCGCCAGCAGCCAAGGGGGAGGGGGTGCCCCCTACGAGCAGTACTTC.

This clonotype was seen a handful of times. The chain has TRBV27 and TRBJ2-7, with D perhaps given as TRBD1 or TRBD2 (5 bases each). V dropped 4 bases and J dropped 1 base, with 8 bases sitting between them. Looked up from germline, CDR1 is MNHEY and CDR2 is SMNVEV (reference sequence). This CDR3 spans 13 amino acids. The CDR3 nucleotides are TGTGCCAGCAGTTGGGGACCGTCCTACGAGCAGTACTTC. Its protein product is CASSWGPSYEQYF.

V gene TRBV11-3 combines with J gene TRBJ2-1; D remains ambiguous. V lost 3 bases and J 2 bases, leaving 11 bases between the germline ends. CDR1 is SGHNT and CDR2 is YENEEA in the germline V gene. The CDR3 sequence is 15 residues long. The CDR3 nucleotides read TGTGCCAGCAGCTTCGACTCCAACCCCTACAATGAGCAGTTCTTC. Residues: CASSFDSNPYNEQFF. The complete variable domain, with remaining parts taken from reference TRBV11-3 and TRBJ2-1, reads EAGVVQSPRYKIIEKKQPVAFWCNPISGHNTLYWYLQNLGQGPELLIRYENEEAVDDSQLPKDRFSAERLKGVDSTLKIQPAELGDSAVYLCASSFDSNPYNEQFFGPGTRLTVL.

The gene calls are TRBV7-6 and TRBJ2-1; D remains unclear. Looked up from germline, CDR1 is SGHVS and CDR2 is FNYEAQ. V gave up 5 bases and J gave up 0 bases, with 5 bases separating them. CDR3 length: 13 residues. Written as DNA, the CDR3 is TGTGCCAGCAGCCAGAGCTCCTACAATGAGCAGTTCTTC. This translates into CASSQSSYNEQFF.

This chain joins TRBV19 and TRBJ2-1, with TRBD1 matching over 8 bases. The germline V gene has CDR1 LNHDA and CDR2 SQIVND (reference sequence). The CDR3 spans 15 residues. The V segment lost 5 bases and the J segment 8 bases; nucleotides outside the gene matches: 11. In DNA form, the CDR3 reads TGTGCCAGTAGTCTACAGGGGGACCAATTGGATGAGCAGTTCTTC. Its protein is CASSLQGDQLDEQFF.

The rearrangement uses TRBV6-2 or TRBV6-3 and TRBJ2-2; no clear D. Trimming shortened V by 6 bases and J by 1 base, and 12 bases separated the two germline ends. Germline lookup yields CDR1 MNHEY and CDR2 SVGEGT. CDR3 length: 15 residues. In DNA form, the CDR3 reads TGTGCCAGCAGCCAAGGGTCCAGGAACACCGGGGAGCTGTTTTTT. Its translation: CASSQGSRNTGELFF.

V gene TRBV9 combines with J gene TRBJ2-1; D is perhaps TRBD2 (6 bases). This CDR3 is built from 13 residues. Trimming pared 0 bases from V and 5 bases from J, leaving 6 bases between. The germline gives CDR1 SGDLS, CDR2 YYNGEE. CDR3 protein: CASSVGTNNEQFF. The CDR3 region has the DNA TGTGCCAGCAGCGTAGGGACTAACAATGAGCAGTTCTTC. The whole variable domain, filled in from reference TRBV9 and TRBJ2-1, reads DSGVTQTPKHLITATGQRVTLRCSPRSGDLSVYWYQQSLDQGLQFLIQYYNGEERAKGNILERFSAQQFPDLHSELNLSSLELGDSALYFCASSVGTNNEQFFGPGTRLTVL.

J is TRBJ2-7 and V is TRBV4-3; 8 bases match TRBD1. Trimming at V came to 4 bases and at J to 6 bases, leaving 5 bases not matched to a gene. The CDR3 covers 13 residues. From germline, CDR1 is LGHNA and CDR2 YSLEER. The CDR3 spells CASSPRTGREQYF. DNA of the CDR3: TGCGCCAGCAGCCCTAGGACAGGGCGCGAGCAGTACTTC.

The chain couples TRBV30 to TRBJ2-2; 8 nucleotides match TRBD1. The CDR3 spans 14 residues. Germline-derived CDR1 and CDR2 are GTSNPN and SVGIG (reference sequence). V dropped 6 bases and J dropped 1; count of bases not matched to a gene: 4. The CDR3 here is CACLGTGNTGELFF. CDR3 nucleotide sequence: TGTGCCTGTTTAGGGACAGGGAACACCGGGGAGCTGTTTTTT.

V usage is TRBV5-8 and J usage is TRBJ2-1, with 15 bases matching TRBD2. Germline CDR1 reads SGHTS; CDR2 reads YDEGEE. The V gene end was trimmed by 4 bases and the J gene end by 8 bases; junction bases not matched to a gene: 7. This CDR3 spans 16 amino acids. In DNA, the CDR3 is TGTGCCAGCAGCATGTATGGACTAGCGGGAGGGGATGAGCAGTTCTTC. Translated, it gives CASSMYGLAGGDEQFF.